The source of this TCR beta chain is a study of blood T cell repertoires in COVID-19. On the study more broadly: From the United States, Italy and Spain came samples of acute and convalescent COVID-19. From T cells, B-cell-depleted T cells, or PBMCs came the material, which was cDNA or gDNA.

Per the authors' pipeline: Amplifying reference gene primers gave estimates of nucleated cell counts. Here immunoSEQ multiplex PCR was the method, and the copy in TCRdb shows in-frame clones only, minus some. For V, J and clone size, that table is used; D and trimming come from the DNA. This sample yields a few hundred thousand clones, of which approximately 85% are seen a single time; 4.5% to 6% belongs to the top ten. The CDR3 is 13 amino acids. Between the trimmed V and J ends, which lost 4 bases and 11 bases, there was a span of 16 bases. CDR1 is SGHAT and CDR2 is FQNNGV in the germline V gene. This clonotype originated in a man over 45 with active or convalescent COVID-19. V and J are TRBV11-2 and TRBJ2-3; possible D gene TRBD2, 6 bases. Sequenced input: peripheral blood. The DNA of the CDR3 is TGTGCCAGCAGCTCCCGTAGCGGAGTGAGGCAGTATTTT. It specifies CASSSRSGVRQYF.